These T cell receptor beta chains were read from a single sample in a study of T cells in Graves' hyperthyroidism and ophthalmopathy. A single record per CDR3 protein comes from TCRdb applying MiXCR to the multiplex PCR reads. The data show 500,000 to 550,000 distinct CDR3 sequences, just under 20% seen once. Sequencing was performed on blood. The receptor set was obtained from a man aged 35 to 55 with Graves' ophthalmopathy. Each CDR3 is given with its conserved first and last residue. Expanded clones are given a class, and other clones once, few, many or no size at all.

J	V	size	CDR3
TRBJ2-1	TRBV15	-	CATSRTGLVGNEQFF
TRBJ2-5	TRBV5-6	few	CASSRTTPGLETQYF
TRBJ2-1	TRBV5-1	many	CASSFGGTSGNNEQFF
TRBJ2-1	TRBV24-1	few	CATSDPSGGYNEQFF
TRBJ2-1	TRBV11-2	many	CASSFQNEQFF
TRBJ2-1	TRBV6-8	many	CASSYSGLALNEQFF
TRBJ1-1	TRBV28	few	CASSPNRGLKDTEAFF
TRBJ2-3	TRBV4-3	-	CASSLRTSGGLHTQYF
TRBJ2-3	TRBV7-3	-	CASSLTGQGGDTQYF
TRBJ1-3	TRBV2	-	CASRPGQGVGNTIYF
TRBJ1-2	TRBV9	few	CASSTRTGDYGYTF
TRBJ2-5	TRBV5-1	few	CASSLAGDRGVETQYF
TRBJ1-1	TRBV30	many	CAWSATGDLWAFF
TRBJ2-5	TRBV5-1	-	CASSLEAAGGTYQETQYF
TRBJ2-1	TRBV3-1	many	CASSQGSTGDDQFF
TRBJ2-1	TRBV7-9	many	CASAFEAGYNEQFF
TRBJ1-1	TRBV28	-	CASSSTHPGPAGTEAFF
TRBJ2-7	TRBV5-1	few	CASYDRDPSEQYF
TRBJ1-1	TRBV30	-	CAWNTGVSTEAFF
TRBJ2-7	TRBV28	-	CASNVNGEQYF
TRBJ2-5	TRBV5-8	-	CASSFGQSATETQYF
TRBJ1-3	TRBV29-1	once	CSGGHGNTIYF
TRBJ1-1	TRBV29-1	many	CSVEDGAGGVTEAFF
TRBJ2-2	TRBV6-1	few	CASGRHQRNTGELFF
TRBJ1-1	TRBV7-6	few	CASSLVGPTEAFF
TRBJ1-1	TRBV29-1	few	CSVQSYGGEAFF
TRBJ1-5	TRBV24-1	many	CATSEPLPQPQHF
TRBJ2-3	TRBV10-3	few	CAISNGMDRGDTQYF
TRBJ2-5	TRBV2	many	CASSRQEPGRETQYF
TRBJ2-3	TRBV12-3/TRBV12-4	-	CASSGEDHSTDTQYF
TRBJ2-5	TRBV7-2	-	CASSQPPGGGMGETQYF
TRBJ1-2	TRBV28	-	CASSRRTGFGYTF
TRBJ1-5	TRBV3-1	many	CASSMGGQINQPQHF
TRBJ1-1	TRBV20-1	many	CSATNRGAGAFF
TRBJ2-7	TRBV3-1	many	CASTPQDRCCEQYF
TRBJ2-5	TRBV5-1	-	CASSPTDGTQYF
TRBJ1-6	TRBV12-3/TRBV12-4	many	CASSSRQGNSPLHF
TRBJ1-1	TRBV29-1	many	CSVTPSGRGVGMNTEAFF
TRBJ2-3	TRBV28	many	CASSSEGEGQVYTQYF
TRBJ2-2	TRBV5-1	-	CASSPDQRGVLFF
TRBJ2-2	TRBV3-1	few	CASSQVDVNTGELFF
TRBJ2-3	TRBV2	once	CASSSSGAGDTQYF
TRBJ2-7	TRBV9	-	CASGTGGEQYF
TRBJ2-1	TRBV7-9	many	CASSFGRGSEYNEQFF
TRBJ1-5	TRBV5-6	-	CASSFRDRDNQPQHF
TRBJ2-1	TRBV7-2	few	CASSFSFVEQFF
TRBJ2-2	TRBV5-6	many	CASSLVDTGELFF
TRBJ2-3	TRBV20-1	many	CSATDRAGDTQYF
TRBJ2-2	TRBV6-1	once	CASKTAVGGPGELFF
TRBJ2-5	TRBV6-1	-	CASSENGLETQYF
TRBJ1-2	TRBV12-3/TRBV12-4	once	CASSPPPGAYGYTF
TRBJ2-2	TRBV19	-	CASSKGGTGELFF